Below are 2 T cell receptor beta chains sequenced from a single sample in a study of blood T cell repertoires in COVID-19 (dated by TCRdb to 2018 to 2021). Library creation used the immunoSEQ multiplex PCR assay. The table was pulled from immuneACCESS by TCRdb, which kept in-frame rearrangements only. Such tables lose some clones; where checked, under half of the loss comes from unresolved V genes, and the rest has no known cause. The sample contains about 170,000 clones, approximately 91% of them found a single time. Of the sample, about 5.3% is held by the ten largest clones. The sequencing sample was made of peripheral blood. These receptors were taken from a man aged 18 to 35 with COVID-19, enrolled during active disease.

The chain employs TRBV13 and TRBJ1-1; 9 bases match TRBD1. CDR1 is PRHDT and CDR2 is FYEKMQ in the germline V gene (reference sequence). Germline trimming cut 5 bases from V and 4 bases from J; bases unmatched to any gene: 5. The CDR3 runs to 14 residues. The CDR3 DNA is TGTGCCAGCAGCCGGGGGACAGGGCCCACTGAAGCTTTCTTT. As protein: CASSRGTGPTEAFF.

This clone was counted between two and nine times. The V gene is TRBV4-1, the J gene TRBJ1-5, with D tentatively TRBD1 (5 bases). The V gene's germline CDR1 is MGHRA and CDR2 YSYEKL. This CDR3 is 14 amino acids long. V dropped 1 base and J dropped 9 bases, with 13 bases sitting between them. The CDR3 loop is CASSQGAGYPPQHF. CDR3 nucleotide sequence: TGCGCCAGCAGCCAAGGGGCAGGGTATCCGCCCCAGCATTTT.